Described below is a single T cell receptor beta chain sequence and its context. The sample holds many counts of this clonotype. The antigen it binds to is not known. No much larger clone is present one base from it, and per-base qualities are unavailable. These data are taken from a study of T cells after yellow fever vaccination (dated by TCRdb to about 2019). As for the study more broadly: Libraries from fractions with low cell numbers were prepared with the SMART-Seq v4 Ultra Low Input RNA kit. To follow T-cell clones before and after both primary and booster YFV17D yellow fever vaccination, bulk TCR alpha and beta repertoires underwent longitudinal sequencing. Two healthy male donors made up the cohort, one aged 18 to 29 years and the other aged 30 to 40 years. Blood was collected at multiple timepoints before and after primary and secondary immunization, and bulk PBMC replicates and cell subsets were isolated.

Broad study findings and their caveats: Only a couple of donors were included in the study, so the extent to which the findings can be generalized is limited. Most clones expanded after primary vaccination (approximately 95% of CD4 and around 89% of CD8) were re-detected after the booster, suggesting that broad memory maintenance occurred. The secondary T-cell response was weaker than the primary response but faster, peaking on day 5 instead of day 15. Computational filtering was needed because FACS-sorted repertoires could contain abundant contaminating clonotypes from the bulk population. A small share of clonotypes occurred in both CD4 and CD8 compartments, likely arising from convergent recombination.

Trimmed from V: 6 bases; trimmed from J: 0 bases; junction bases lacking a gene match: 7. Spanning cysteine to phenylalanine, the CDR3 consists of 16 amino acids. Only the CDR3 part of the read is kept: 48 bases, read in frame from the first base. Synthesis of TCR cDNA relied on 5'RACE template switching, a step that introduced a universal primer site along with unique molecular identifiers. Priming for cDNA synthesis came from both the TCR alpha and TCR beta constant segments. Libraries were amplified in two PCR steps, with sample barcodes and sequencing adapters added in the second step. Sequencing of libraries was done on Illumina HiSeq 2500 (2x100 bp) or NovaSeq (2x150 bp). On the study's bioinformatics: Reads were demultiplexed and collapsed into UMI consensus sequences with MIGEC, and V(D)J alignment was performed with MiXCR. Vaccine-responding clonotypes were identified with edgeR using replicate PBMC samples, with FDR below 0.01 and a log2 fold change above 5 up to day 15 being required. CD4 or CD8 identity was assigned to each bulk clonotype according to whether the clonotype was present at higher abundance in the sequenced CD4 repertoire or the sequenced CD8 repertoire. In TCRdb, the public reads were trimmed at Q25 with fastp and aligned with MiXCR, with productive beta chains retained. All rows with the same CDR3 protein become a single entry with the most common DNA and genes. TCRdb, not the original authors, processed these V and J calls. For this sample the table gives about 180,000 distinct CDR3 sequences, of which approximately 6.2% were detected only once. The leading ten clones occupy roughly 3% of the sample.

Taken with the paper, the label for treatment or condition translates to: live attenuated yellow fever vaccine strain. PBMCs were isolated from peripheral blood using a standard Ficoll-Paque protocol. Dynabeads CD4 and CD8 positive selection kits were used to isolate CD4 and CD8 T-cell fractions. TriZol was used to extract RNA from bulk PBMCs, CD4 and CD8 fractions, and dextramer-positive and dextramer-negative fractions. Here the sequenced sample was CD4+ T cells sorted from PBMCs, taken on the day of the first yellow fever vaccination. This receptor was obtained from a young man who received the YFV17D yellow fever vaccine. The V and J segments used are TRBV12-3 or TRBV12-4 and TRBJ2-3; a stretch of 9 junction bases matches TRBD1. The CDR3 has the sequence CASSRRDRASTDTQYF. The nucleotide sequence is given as TGTGCCAGCAGCCGTCGGGACAGGGCCAGCACAGATACGCAGTATTTT.